A selection of T cell receptor beta chains follows, all from one sample in a study of T cell changes during pregnancy in multiple sclerosis. Measured with immunoSEQ multiplex PCR; TCRdb has only the in-frame clones, and not every one. The table records about 59,000 clones, 91% of them present only once. Sequences were derived from peripheral blood, sampled before pregnancy. The source is a female donor with multiple sclerosis, enrolled in a pregnancy study. The CDR3 runs from the conserved cysteine through the conserved F or W. The D gene is left open where the match is weak. The listing skips clone size in some rows; elsewhere it reads once, few, many or a size class.

TRBJ2-7 | 16 | . | TRBV11-2 | TRBD1 | CASSLADGTVTYEQYF | TGTGCCAGCAGCTTAGCGGACGGGACAGTCACCTACGAGCAGTACTTC
TRBJ2-5 | 15 | . | TRBV7-2 | TRBD2 | CASRPVGGGQETQYF | TGTGCCAGCAGACCAGTCGGCGGGGGCCAAGAGACCCAGTACTTC
TRBJ2-7 | 14 | . | TRBV9 | . | CASSSPGTPYEQYF | TGTGCCAGCAGCTCTCCCGGGACACCTTACGAGCAGTACTTC
TRBJ1-5 | 15 | . | TRBV23-1 | . | CASTPPFYSNQPQHF | TGCGCCAGCACTCCCCCTTTCTATAGCAATCAGCCCCAGCATTTT
TRBJ2-1 | 15 | . | TRBV7-6 | TRBD1 | CASSSTGSSFNEQFF | TGTGCCAGCAGCTCGACAGGGAGTTCGTTCAATGAGCAGTTCTTC
TRBJ1-2 | 12 | . | TRBV10-3 | . | CAISETGYGYTF | TGTGCCATCAGTGAAACAGGCTATGGCTACACCTTC
TRBJ1-1 | 15 | . | TRBV7-9 | TRBD1 | CASSLLEGAKTEAFF | TGTGCCAGCAGCCTACTTGAGGGGGCAAAGACTGAAGCTTTCTTT
TRBJ1-1 | 15 | . | TRBV5-6 | . | CASSFPGGVWNEAFF | TGTGCCAGCAGCTTCCCGGGGGGAGTATGGAATGAAGCTTTCTTT
TRBJ1-1 | 14 | . | TRBV14 | . | CASSHSAVTPEAFF | TGTGCCAGCAGCCACTCGGCGGTCACCCCTGAAGCTTTCTTT
TRBJ2-2 | 14 | once | TRBV5-4 | . | CASSLGLNTGELFF | TGTGCCAGCAGCTTGGGGCTTAACACCGGGGAGCTGTTTTTT
TRBJ1-2 | 16 | . | TRBV6-5 | . | CASSSRGGAPNYGYTF | TGTGCCAGCAGTTCCCGGGGGGGGGCCCCTAACTATGGCTACACCTTC
TRBJ2-7 | 13 | . | TRBV5-6 | TRBD1 | CASSTGGFYEQYF | TGTGCCAGCTCAACAGGGGGGTTCTACGAGCAGTACTTC
TRBJ1-4 | 17 | . | TRBV5-6 | . | CASSFGRGITTNEKLFF | TGTGCCAGCAGCTTCGGTAGGGGGATAACAACTAATGAAAAACTGTTTTTT
TRBJ1-4 | 12 | . | TRBV2 | . | CASMVANEKLFF | TGTGCCAGCATGGTAGCAAATGAAAAACTGTTTTTT
TRBJ1-1 | 13 | . | TRBV7-9 | TRBD1 | CASSLPPGDRHTF | TGTGCCAGCAGTCTCCCGCCCGGGGACAGACATACATTT
TRBJ2-1 | 12 | . | TRBV9 | . | CASSVAGNEQFF | TGTGCCAGCAGCGTGGCAGGCAATGAGCAGTTCTTC
TRBJ2-2 | 19 | once | TRBV5-1 | TRBD2 | CASSAGSSGGAFDTGELFF | TGCGCCAGCAGCGCAGGATCTAGCGGGGGGGCCTTTGACACCGGGGAGCTGTTTTTT
TRBJ1-3 | 18 | . | TRBV30 | . | CAWSVLRETASSGNTIYF | TGTGCCTGGAGTGTACTCAGAGAGACAGCCAGCTCTGGAAACACCATATATTTT
TRBJ1-2 | 13 | . | TRBV7-9 | TRBD1 | CASSPQGANGYTF | TGTGCCAGCAGTCCACAGGGGGCGAATGGCTACACCTTC
TRBJ1-1 | 19 | few | TRBV21-1 | . | CASIPGGGRCHRMNTEAFF | TGTGCCAGCATCCCCGGCGGGGGCAGGTGCCACCGGATGAACACTGAAGCTTTCTTT
TRBJ1-3 | 17 | . | TRBV7-3 | . | CASSLVGGGDSGNTIYF | TGTGCCAGCAGCTTAGTGGGCGGGGGGGACTCTGGAAACACCATATATTTT
TRBJ2-2 | 17 | . | TRBV9 | TRBD2 | CASSVTSGGLGTGELFF | TGTGCCAGCAGCGTGACTAGCGGGGGGCTTGGAACCGGGGAGCTGTTTTTT
TRBJ1-1 | 12 | . | TRBV27 | . | CASSSRGLVAFF | TGTGCCAGCAGTTCCCGGGGGTTGGTTGCTTTCTTT
TRBJ2-1 | 15 | once | TRBV9 | TRBD2 | CASTGSGGYNNEQFF | TGTGCCAGCACGGGTAGCGGGGGTTACAACAATGAGCAGTTCTTC
TRBJ1-1 | 14 | . | TRBV4-2 | . | CASSQAGLNTEAFF | TGTGCCAGCAGCCAAGCAGGGTTGAACACTGAAGCTTTCTTT
TRBJ2-3 | 11 | . | TRBV10-3 | . | CAIRWLDTQYF | TGTGCCATCAGATGGCTGGATACGCAGTATTTT
TRBJ2-1 | 15 | . | TRBV9 | TRBD2 | CASSVDDGGGNEQFF | TGTGCCAGCAGCGTAGATGACGGGGGGGGAAATGAGCAGTTCTTC
TRBJ1-1 | 15 | . | TRBV7-2 | . | CASSPGHSKYTEAFF | TGTGCCAGCAGCCCTGGACACTCGAAGTACACTGAAGCTTTCTTT